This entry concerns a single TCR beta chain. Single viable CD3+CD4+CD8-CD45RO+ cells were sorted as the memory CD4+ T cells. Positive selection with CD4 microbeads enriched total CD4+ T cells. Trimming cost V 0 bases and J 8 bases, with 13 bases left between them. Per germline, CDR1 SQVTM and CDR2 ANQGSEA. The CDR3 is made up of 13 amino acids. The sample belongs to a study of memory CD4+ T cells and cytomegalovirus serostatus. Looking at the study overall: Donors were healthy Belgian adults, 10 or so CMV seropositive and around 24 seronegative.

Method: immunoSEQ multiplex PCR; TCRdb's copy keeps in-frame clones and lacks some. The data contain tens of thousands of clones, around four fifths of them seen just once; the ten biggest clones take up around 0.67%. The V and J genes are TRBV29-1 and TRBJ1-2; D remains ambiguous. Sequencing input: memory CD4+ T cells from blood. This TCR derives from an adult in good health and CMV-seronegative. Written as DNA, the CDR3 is TGCAGCGTTGAAGAACCGGGGAACGGGGGCTACACCTTC. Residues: CSVEEPGNGGYTF.